The clone carrying this T cell receptor (beta chain) was seen many times. Other nucleotide sequences from this sample produce the same CDR3. There are 13 residues in the CDR3. Trimming removed 1 base from V and 5 bases from J; junction bases left unmatched: 0. Germline CDR1 reads SGHTA; CDR2 reads FQGNSA. The data belong to a study of blood T cell repertoires in COVID-19. Study-wide background: Sites in the United States, Italy and Spain provided acute and convalescent COVID-19 samples. From T cells, B-cell-depleted T cells, or PBMCs came the material, which was cDNA or gDNA.

Original analysis: Counts of nucleated cells, estimated from reference gene primer amplification, were obtained. Sequencing used immunoSEQ multiplex PCR; TCRdb keeps in-frame clones, though not all of them. For V, J and clone size, that table is used; D and trimming come from the DNA. The sample records 200,000 to 300,000 clones, around four fifths being singletons. The receptor's source is a man in his fifties or sixties with acute or convalescent COVID-19. The chain uses TRBV7-2 and TRBJ1-2; 8 nucleotides agree with TRBD1. The sequenced material came from peripheral blood. The CDR3 region is CASSLGQGYGYTF. The CDR3 nucleotides read TGTGCCAGCAGCTTAGGACAGGGGTATGGCTACACCTTC.